Listed below are T cell receptor beta chains from one sample, sequenced in a study of blood T cell repertoires in COVID-19. Clones were sequenced by immunoSEQ multiplex PCR, and TCRdb holds only the in-frame ones, with some missing. The repertoire holds a few hundred thousand clones, with 80% to 90% as singletons. Sequences were obtained from peripheral blood. All receptors derive from a woman between 70 and 85 years old with acute or convalescent COVID-19. Both conserved end residues are part of each CDR3. A D gene is named only where the DNA matches it firmly. Clone size is shown for a subset of rows, as once, few, many or a class of expanded clone.

j_gene,abundance,d_gene,v_gene,CDR3aa,CDR3nt
TRBJ1-4,once,NA,TRBV28,CASSLDGRSGRKLFF,TGTGCCAGCAGTTTAGACGGCAGGTCAGGTCGAAAACTGTTTTTT
TRBJ1-1,few,NA,TRBV6-6,CASTLGEVNTEAFF,TGTGCCTCAACCCTCGGGGAAGTGAACACTGAAGCTTTCTTT
TRBJ1-1,NA,NA,TRBV3-1/TRBV3-2,CASSQRGIEAFF,TGTGCCAGCAGCCAAAGGGGGATTGAAGCTTTCTTT
TRBJ1-6,NA,TRBD1,TRBV4-2,CASSQERTGGVNSPLHF,TGTGCCAGCAGCCAAGAGAGGACAGGGGGCGTCAATTCACCCCTCCACTTT
TRBJ1-6,NA,NA,TRBV6-5,CASSPNAGSPLHF,TGTGCCAGCAGCCCCAACGCGGGTTCACCCCTCCACTTT
TRBJ1-4,NA,NA,TRBV20-1,CSASGQGYAANEKLFF,TGCAGTGCTAGTGGCCAGGGGTATGCAGCTAATGAAAAACTGTTTTTT
TRBJ2-3,NA,TRBD2,TRBV5-1,CASSPAGGSDTQYF,TGCGCCAGCAGCCCAGCGGGGGGGTCGGATACGCAGTATTTT
TRBJ2-3,once,NA,TRBV7-9,CASSPEGRDTQYF,TGTGCCAGCAGCCCCGAGGGCCGGGATACGCAGTATTTT
TRBJ2-2,NA,TRBD2,TRBV9,CASSVGTSGDHTGELFF,TGTGCCAGCAGCGTAGGGACTAGCGGGGACCACACCGGGGAGCTGTTTTTT
TRBJ1-1,NA,NA,TRBV7-6,CASSSDRPGQRRKEAFF,TGTGCCAGCAGCTCCGACCGTCCGGGACAAAGACGCAAGGAAGCTTTCTTT
TRBJ1-1,NA,NA,TRBV5-1,CASSLDGGHMNTEAFF,TGCGCCAGCAGCTTGGACGGAGGGCACATGAACACTGAAGCTTTCTTT
TRBJ2-1,NA,TRBD1,TRBV11-2,CASSSPGQGNANEQFF,TGTGCCAGCAGCTCGCCGGGACAGGGTAATGCAAATGAGCAGTTCTTC
TRBJ1-1,NA,NA,TRBV3-1/TRBV3-2,CASSQEMTGGTEAFF,TGTGCCAGCAGCCAAGAAATGACAGGTGGCACTGAAGCTTTCTTT
TRBJ2-3,NA,TRBD2,TRBV3-1/TRBV3-2,CASSQGALSGGGTDTQYF,TGTGCCAGCAGCCAAGGGGCCCTATCGGGGGGAGGAACAGATACGCAGTATTTT
TRBJ2-3,once,NA,TRBV2,CASSTPGGTQYF,TGTGCCAGCAGTACACCCGGGGGTACGCAGTATTTT
TRBJ2-3,few,TRBD1,TRBV19,CASRGTAITDTQYF,TGTGCCAGTAGGGGGACAGCCATTACAGATACGCAGTATTTT
TRBJ2-1,NA,TRBD1,TRBV9,CASSGQMTGVPSKEQFF,TGTGCCAGCAGCGGACAAATGACAGGGGTTCCTTCAAAGGAGCAGTTCTTC
TRBJ2-5,NA,NA,TRBV6-5,CASRRRDVETQYF,TGTGCCAGCAGACGGAGGGACGTGGAGACCCAGTACTTC
TRBJ1-2,NA,NA,TRBV2,CASSEQGLANYGYTF,TGTGCCAGCTCGGAACAGGGTTTAGCTAACTATGGCTACACCTTC
TRBJ2-5,NA,NA,TRBV18,CVSSLTRETQYF,TGTGTCAGCTCTCTTACTCGGGAGACCCAGTACTTC
TRBJ1-1,NA,NA,TRBV5-4,CASSFEGEGENTEAFF,TGTGCCAGCAGCTTCGAGGGAGAGGGGGAGAACACTGAAGCTTTCTTT
TRBJ2-7,few,NA,TRBV5-6,CASTLAQGIYEQYF,TGTGCCAGCACCCTGGCGCAGGGGATCTACGAGCAGTACTTC
TRBJ2-1,once,TRBD1,TRBV6-2/TRBV6-3,CASSYRTGGWDEQFF,TGTGCCAGCAGTTACCGGACAGGCGGTTGGGATGAGCAGTTCTTC
TRBJ1-6,NA,NA,TRBV18,CASSPRGGEDSPLHF,TGTGCCAGCTCACCACGGGGGGGAGAGGATTCACCCCTCCACTTT
TRBJ1-3,NA,NA,TRBV18,CASSPDRTPGNTIYF,TGTGCCAGCTCACCCGACAGGACCCCTGGAAACACCATATATTTT
TRBJ1-5,few,TRBD1,TRBV2,CASRRQGPSQPQHF,TGTGCCAGCAGGCGACAGGGACCGAGTCAGCCCCAGCATTTT
TRBJ1-1,NA,TRBD1,TRBV11-3,CASSQGGLSTEAFF,TGTGCCAGCAGCCAAGGGGGCCTATCCACTGAAGCTTTCTTT
TRBJ2-5,NA,TRBD2,TRBV5-1,CASSRTSGGIQQETQYF,TGCGCCAGCAGTAGGACTAGCGGGGGTATTCAACAAGAGACCCAGTACTTC
TRBJ1-1,NA,NA,TRBV12-3/TRBV12-4,CASSQRALEAFF,TGTGCCAGCAGTCAAAGAGCCCTCGAAGCTTTCTTT
TRBJ1-1,NA,TRBD1,TRBV5-1,CASSPRTGFEAFF,TGCGCCAGCAGCCCCAGGACAGGATTTGAAGCTTTCTTT
TRBJ1-1,NA,NA,TRBV10-3,CAISRNLRGNTEAFF,TGTGCCATCAGCCGAAACCTCAGGGGGAACACTGAAGCTTTCTTT
TRBJ1-2,NA,NA,TRBV6-1,CASGPGNYGYTF,TGTGCCAGCGGTCCGGGAAACTATGGCTACACCTTC
TRBJ1-5,NA,NA,TRBV6-5,CASSNRDTNQPQHF,TGTGCCAGCAGTAACCGGGACACCAATCAGCCCCAGCATTTT
TRBJ1-2,NA,TRBD1,TRBV11-2,CASSLGPPTGYYGYTF,TGTGCCAGCAGCTTAGGGCCGCCGACAGGGTACTATGGCTACACCTTC
TRBJ2-5,once,TRBD1,TRBV6-2/TRBV6-3,CASSRATGVIGETQYF,TGTGCCAGCAGTCGTGCCACAGGGGTGATAGGGGAGACCCAGTACTTC